These 9 T cell receptor beta chains were sequenced from one sample in a study of a mutant IDH1 vaccine in newly diagnosed glioma. Documented time point: baseline, week 1 (first vaccination visit). Treatment noted: pre-vaccination baseline after standard-of-care therapy. Sequencing was performed with immunoSEQ multiplex PCR; in TCRdb, only in-frame clones are kept and a portion is missing. The sample consists of tens of thousands of clones, about four fifths of them appearing once. Specimen: PBMCs, collected from a glioma patient treated with radiotherapy, temozolomide or both. The source of these receptors is a woman aged 45-60 years with glioma.

V is TRBV27 and J is TRBJ2-7; perhaps TRBD2 as D (7 bases). The length of the CDR3 is 15 residues. Per the germline V gene, CDR1 is MNHEY and CDR2 is SMNVEV (reference sequence). Trimming took off 3 bases at V and 2 bases at J, with 14 bases between the two ends. The CDR3 coding sequence is TGTGCCAGCAGTTTCGGCGGGGGCGGAACCTACGAGCAGTACTTC. The encoded protein is CASSFGGGGTYEQYF.

The chain carries TRBV30 and TRBJ1-1; D unclear. V was shortened by 6 bases and J by 1 base, with 6 bases between the two germline ends. Germline V gene data show CDR1 as GTSNPN and CDR2 as SVGIG (reference sequence). CDR3 length equals 11 residues. The CDR3 DNA reads TGTGCCTGCAGAGGGAACACTGAAGCTTTCTTT. This gives the protein CACRGNTEAFF. The complete variable domain, with remaining parts taken from reference TRBV30 and TRBJ1-1, reads SQTIHQWPATLVQPVGSPLSLECTVEGTSNPNLYWYRQAAGRGLQLLFYSVGIGQISSEVPQNLSASRPQDRQFILSSKKLLLSDSGFYLCACRGNTEAFFGQGTRLTVV.

The chain combines TRBV28 with TRBJ2-4; 7 nucleotides align to TRBD2. The germline CDR1 and CDR2 sequences are MDHEN and SYDVKM. V was clipped by 6 bases and J by 5 bases; unmatched bases: 7. The CDR3 has 14 residues. The CDR3 spells CASSLLGRENIQYF. The CDR3 coding sequence is TGTGCCAGCAGCCTTCTGGGGAGGGAAAACATTCAGTACTTC. The full variable domain, completed using reference TRBV28 and TRBJ2-4, is DVKVTQSSRYLVKRTGEKVFLECVQDMDHENMFWYRQDPGLGLRLIYFSYDVKMKEKGDIPEGYSVSREKKERFSLILESASTNQTSMYLCASSLLGRENIQYFGAGTRLSVL.

The V call is TRBV5-4, the J call TRBJ1-2; unclear D gene. There are 14 residues in the CDR3. Germline V gene data show CDR1 as SGHNT and CDR2 as YYREEE (reference sequence). The V gene lost 0 bases and the J gene lost 8 bases, with 14 bases spanning the gap. The CDR3 is CASSLDSLGGGYTF. The DNA of the CDR3 is TGTGCCAGCAGCTTGGACAGCCTTGGAGGGGGCTACACCTTC.

This chain links TRBV5-4 with TRBJ1-3; maybe TRBD1 (5 bases). The V end was cut by 0 bases, the J end by 4 bases, with 11 bases between. The CDR3 has 15 amino acids. Germline V gene lookup returns CDR1 SGHNT and CDR2 YYREEE (reference sequence). CDR3: CASSLEGARGNTIYF. The CDR3 region has the DNA TGTGCCAGCAGCTTGGAAGGGGCGAGGGGAAACACCATATATTTT. The variable domain in full, completed from reference TRBV5-4 and TRBJ1-3, reads ETGVTQSPTHLIKTRGQQVTLRCSSQSGHNTVSWYQQALGQGPQFIFQYYREEENGRGNFPPRFSGLQFPNYSSELNVNALELDDSALYLCASSLEGARGNTIYFGEGSWLTVV.

This chain joins TRBV19 and TRBJ2-2; D is unresolved. Germline-derived CDR1 and CDR2 are LNHDA and SQIVND (reference sequence). The length of the CDR3 is 15 residues. Trimming removed 9 bases at V and 4 bases at J, with 18 bases between. The CDR3 region has the DNA TGTGCCAGCCGAGCAGGAGCTGGATTCACCGGGGAGCTGTTTTTT. This sequence encodes CASRAGAGFTGELFF.

The genes are TRBV18 and TRBJ1-1, with 8 nucleotides matching TRBD1. The germline V gene encodes CDR1 KGHSH and CDR2 LQKENI. CDR3 length: 15 residues. V gave up 5 bases and J gave up 4 bases; unmatched junction bases: 9. The CDR3: CASSADRVGITEAFF. Written as DNA, the CDR3 is TGTGCCAGCTCAGCGGACAGGGTTGGTATCACTGAAGCTTTCTTT.

With regard to this clone: One end of the junction is discordant with germline, which a read error may explain. The rearrangement uses TRBV5-6 and TRBJ1-1; D unclear. CDR1 is SGHDT and CDR2 is YYEEEE in the germline V gene. The CDR3 runs 11 residues. CDR3 coding DNA: TGTGCCAGCAGCTTCGGAGAGCGATCGGTCTTT. Translating it yields CASSFGERSVF.

This clone appeared a single time. The rearrangement links TRBV4-3 to TRBJ2-2; D remains unclear. The CDR3 spans 16 residues. Trimming left V 0 bases short and J 2 bases short, with 10 bases between. Germline CDR1 and CDR2: LGHNA and YSLEER. CDR3 amino acids: CASSQELDGNTGELFF. The DNA for the CDR3 is TGCGCCAGCAGCCAAGAGCTGGACGGAAACACCGGGGAGCTGTTTTTT.